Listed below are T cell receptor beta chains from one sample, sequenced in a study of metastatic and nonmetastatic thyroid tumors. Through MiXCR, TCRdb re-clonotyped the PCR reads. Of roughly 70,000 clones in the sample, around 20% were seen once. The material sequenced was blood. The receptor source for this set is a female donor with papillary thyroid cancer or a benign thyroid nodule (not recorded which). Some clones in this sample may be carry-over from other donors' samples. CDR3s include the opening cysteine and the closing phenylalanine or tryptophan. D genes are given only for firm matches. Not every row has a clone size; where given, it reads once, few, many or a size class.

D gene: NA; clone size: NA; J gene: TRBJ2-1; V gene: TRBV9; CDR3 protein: CASSSSWVGGFTEQFF; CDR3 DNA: TGTGCCAGCAGCTCCTCGTGGGTGGGGGGTTTCACTGAGCAGTTCTTC
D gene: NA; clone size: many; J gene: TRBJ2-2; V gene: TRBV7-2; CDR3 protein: CASSKRTVSTGELFF; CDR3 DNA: TGTGCCAGCAGCAAAAGGACAGTTAGCACCGGGGAGCTGTTTTTT
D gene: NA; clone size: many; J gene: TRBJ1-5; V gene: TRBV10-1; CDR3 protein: CASSTGLDQPQHF; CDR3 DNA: TGCGCCAGCAGTACTGGGTTGGATCAGCCCCAGCATTTT
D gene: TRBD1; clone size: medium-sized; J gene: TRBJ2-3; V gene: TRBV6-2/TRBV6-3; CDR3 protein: CASRPGQGETDTQYF; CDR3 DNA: TGTGCCAGCAGGCCGGGACAGGGTGAAACAGATACGCAGTATTTT
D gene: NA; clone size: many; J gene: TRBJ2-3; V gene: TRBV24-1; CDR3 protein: CATSGVTGNTDTQYF; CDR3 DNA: TGTGCCACCAGTGGGGTGACAGGCAACACAGATACGCAGTATTTT
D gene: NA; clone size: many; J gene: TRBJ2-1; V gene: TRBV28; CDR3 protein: CASTPAGSGYNEQFF; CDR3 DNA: TGTGCCAGCACCCCGGCTGGGTCCGGTTACAATGAGCAGTTCTTC
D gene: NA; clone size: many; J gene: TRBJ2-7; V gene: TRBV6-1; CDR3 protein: CASSLESSAFEQYF; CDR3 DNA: TGTGCCAGCAGTCTTGAATCCTCGGCGTTCGAGCAGTACTTC
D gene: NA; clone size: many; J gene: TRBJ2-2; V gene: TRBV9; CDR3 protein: CASSVDQARTGELFF; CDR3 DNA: TGTGCCAGCAGCGTAGATCAAGCCCGCACCGGGGAGCTGTTTTTT
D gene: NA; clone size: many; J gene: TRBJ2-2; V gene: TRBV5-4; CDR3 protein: CASSTRDSPATGELFF; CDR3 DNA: TGTGCCAGCAGCACAAGGGACTCCCCTGCCACCGGGGAGCTGTTTTTT
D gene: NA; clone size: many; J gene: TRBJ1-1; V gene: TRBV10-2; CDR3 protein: CASSEQRNTEAFF; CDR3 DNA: TGCGCCAGCAGTGAACAGAGGAACACTGAAGCTTTCTTT
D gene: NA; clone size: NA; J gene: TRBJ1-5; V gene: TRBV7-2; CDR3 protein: CASSRDNNQPQHF; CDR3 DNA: TGTGCCAGCAGCCGGGACAACAATCAGCCCCAGCATTTT
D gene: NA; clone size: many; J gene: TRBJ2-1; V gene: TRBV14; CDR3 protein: CASSQARGWINEQFF; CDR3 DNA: TGTGCCAGCAGCCAAGCCAGGGGCTGGATCAATGAGCAGTTCTTC
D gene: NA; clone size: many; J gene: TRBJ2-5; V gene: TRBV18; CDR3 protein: CASSVVGAETQYF; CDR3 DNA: TGTGCCAGCTCGGTCGTGGGCGCGGAGACCCAGTACTTC
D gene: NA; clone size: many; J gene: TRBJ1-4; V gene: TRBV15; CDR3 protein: CATSRVYRDDEKLFF; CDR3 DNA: TGTGCCACCAGCAGAGTTTACAGGGATGATGAAAAACTGTTTTTT
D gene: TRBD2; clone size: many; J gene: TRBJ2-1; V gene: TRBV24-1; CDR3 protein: CATSDPLAGIYNEQFF; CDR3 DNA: TGTGCCACCAGTGATCCGCTAGCGGGGATCTACAATGAGCAGTTCTTC
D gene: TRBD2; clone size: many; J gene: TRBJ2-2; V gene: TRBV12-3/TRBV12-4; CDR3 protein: CASSPIAGGGTGELFF; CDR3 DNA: TGTGCCAGCAGTCCTATAGCGGGAGGGGGCACCGGGGAGCTGTTTTTT
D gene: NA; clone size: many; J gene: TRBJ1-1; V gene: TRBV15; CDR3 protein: CATSRVAGGTEAFF; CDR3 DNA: TGTGCCACCAGCAGAGTCGCGGGGGGGACTGAAGCTTTCTTT
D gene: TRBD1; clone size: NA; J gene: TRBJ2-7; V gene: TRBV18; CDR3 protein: CASSPRDRGKGEQYF; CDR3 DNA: TGTGCCAGCTCACCCAGGGACAGGGGTAAAGGTGAGCAGTACTTC
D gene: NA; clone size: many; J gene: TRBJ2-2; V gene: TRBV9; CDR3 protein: CASSVDSLTGELFF; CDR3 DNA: TGTGCCAGCAGCGTAGACAGTCTCACCGGGGAGCTGTTTTTT
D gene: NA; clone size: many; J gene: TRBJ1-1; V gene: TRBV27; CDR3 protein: CASSLAGVGAEAFF; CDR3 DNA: TGTGCCAGCAGTTTGGCGGGGGTGGGAGCTGAAGCTTTCTTT
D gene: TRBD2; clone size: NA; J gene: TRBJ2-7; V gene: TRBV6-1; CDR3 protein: CASSLTSGLSYEQYF; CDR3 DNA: TGTGCCAGCAGTTTGACTAGCGGGCTCTCCTACGAGCAGTACTTC
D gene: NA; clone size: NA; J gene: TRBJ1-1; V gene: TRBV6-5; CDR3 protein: CASSYGFGGDTEAFF; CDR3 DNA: TGTGCCAGCAGTTACGGTTTCGGGGGCGACACTGAAGCTTTCTTT
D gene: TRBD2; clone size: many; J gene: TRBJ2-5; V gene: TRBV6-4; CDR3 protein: CASSDGFSGIETQYF; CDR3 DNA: TGTGCCAGCAGTGACGGGTTTAGCGGGATAGAGACCCAGTACTTC
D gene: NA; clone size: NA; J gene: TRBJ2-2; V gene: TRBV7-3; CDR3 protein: CAGSQTVTGELFF; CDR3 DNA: TGTGCCGGCAGCCAAACCGTCACCGGGGAGCTGTTTTTT
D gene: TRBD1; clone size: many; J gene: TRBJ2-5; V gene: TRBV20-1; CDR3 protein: CSARGDRGKQETQYF; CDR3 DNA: TGCAGTGCTAGGGGGGACAGGGGGAAACAAGAGACCCAGTACTTC
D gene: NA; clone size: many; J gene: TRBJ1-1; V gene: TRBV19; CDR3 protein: CASSMGTEAFF; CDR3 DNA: TGTGCCAGTAGTATGGGCACTGAAGCTTTCTTT
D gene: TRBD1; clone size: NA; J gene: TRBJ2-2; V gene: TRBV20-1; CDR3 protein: CSAAGTENTGELFF; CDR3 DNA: TGCAGTGCTGCCGGGACAGAGAACACCGGGGAGCTGTTTTTT
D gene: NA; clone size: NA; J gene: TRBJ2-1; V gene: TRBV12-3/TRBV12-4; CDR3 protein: CASSPGGSSYNEQFF; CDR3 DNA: TGTGCCAGCAGCCCTGGGGGTTCCTCCTACAATGAGCAGTTCTTC
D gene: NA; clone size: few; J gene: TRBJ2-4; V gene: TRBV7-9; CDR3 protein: CASSFRDKNIQYF; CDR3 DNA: TGTGCCAGCAGCTTCAGGGACAAAAACATTCAGTACTTC
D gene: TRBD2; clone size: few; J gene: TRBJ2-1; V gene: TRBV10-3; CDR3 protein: CAISEIVLADRDEQFF; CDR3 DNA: TGTGCCATCAGTGAAATTGTACTAGCGGACCGCGATGAGCAGTTCTTC
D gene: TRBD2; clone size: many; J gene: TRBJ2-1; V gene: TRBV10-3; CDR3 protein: CAIRSGLANYNEQFF; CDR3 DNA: TGTGCCATCCGATCCGGACTAGCGAACTACAATGAGCAGTTCTTC
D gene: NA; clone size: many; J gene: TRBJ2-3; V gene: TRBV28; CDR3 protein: CASSLDSGVGTDTQYF; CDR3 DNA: TGTGCCAGCAGTTTAGATTCGGGGGTTGGCACAGATACGCAGTATTTT
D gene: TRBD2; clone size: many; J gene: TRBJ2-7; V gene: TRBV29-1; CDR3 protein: CSVEDGRVSYEQYF; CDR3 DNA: TGCAGCGTTGAAGATGGGAGGGTGTCCTACGAGCAGTACTTC
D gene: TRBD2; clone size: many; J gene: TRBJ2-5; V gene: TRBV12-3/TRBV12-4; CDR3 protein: CASSLGSSGNF; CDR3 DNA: TGTGCCAGCAGTTTAGGGTCTAGCGGTAACTTC
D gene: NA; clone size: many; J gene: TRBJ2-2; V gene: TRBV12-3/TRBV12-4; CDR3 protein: CASTLAGGELFF; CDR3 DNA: TGTGCCAGCACCTTAGCTGGCGGGGAGCTGTTTTTT
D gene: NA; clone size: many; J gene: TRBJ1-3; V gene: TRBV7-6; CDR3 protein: CASSLSGGTGNTIYF; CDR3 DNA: TGTGCCAGCAGCTTATCCGGCGGGACTGGAAACACCATATATTTT
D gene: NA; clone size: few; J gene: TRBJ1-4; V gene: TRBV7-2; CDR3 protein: CASSSNREKLFF; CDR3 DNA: TGTGCCAGCAGCTCAAACCGGGAAAAACTGTTTTTT
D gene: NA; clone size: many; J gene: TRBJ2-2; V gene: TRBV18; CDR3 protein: CASSPDRNTGELFF; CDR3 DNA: TGTGCCAGCTCACCGGACAGAAACACCGGGGAGCTGTTTTTT
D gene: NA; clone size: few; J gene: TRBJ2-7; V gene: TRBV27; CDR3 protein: CASSPGRGYYEQYF; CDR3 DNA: TGTGCCAGCAGTCCAGGACGGGGTTACTACGAGCAGTACTTC
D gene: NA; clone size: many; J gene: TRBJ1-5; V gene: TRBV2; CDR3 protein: CASRSGREGQPQHF; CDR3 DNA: TGTGCCAGCAGGTCGGGCAGGGAGGGACAGCCCCAGCATTTT
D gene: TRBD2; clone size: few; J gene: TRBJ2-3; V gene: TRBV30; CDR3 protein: CAWSVGSGGADTQYF; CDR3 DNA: TGTGCCTGGAGTGTAGGTAGCGGGGGGGCAGATACGCAGTATTTT
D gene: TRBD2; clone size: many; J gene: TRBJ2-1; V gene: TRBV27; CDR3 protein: CASSLGAGGGDEQFF; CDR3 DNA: TGTGCCAGCAGTTTAGGTGCGGGAGGGGGGGATGAGCAGTTCTTC
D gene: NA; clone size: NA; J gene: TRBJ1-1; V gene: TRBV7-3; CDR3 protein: CASSPFGRNTEAFF; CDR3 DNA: TGTGCCAGCAGCCCTTTCGGACGAAACACTGAAGCTTTCTTT
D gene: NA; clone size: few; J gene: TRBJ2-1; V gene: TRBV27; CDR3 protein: CASSLRQLSDSYNEQFF; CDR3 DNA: TGTGCCAGCAGTCTCCGACAGTTATCGGACTCCTACAATGAGCAGTTCTTC
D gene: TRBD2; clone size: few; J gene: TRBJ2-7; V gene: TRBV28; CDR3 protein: CASSSPWTSGLSYEQYF; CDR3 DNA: TGTGCCAGCAGTTCTCCCTGGACTAGCGGGTTATCCTACGAGCAGTACTTC
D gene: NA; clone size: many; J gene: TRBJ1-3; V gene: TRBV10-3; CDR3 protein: CAVRTDSGNTIYF; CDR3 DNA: TGTGCCGTCCGGACAGACTCTGGAAACACCATATATTTT
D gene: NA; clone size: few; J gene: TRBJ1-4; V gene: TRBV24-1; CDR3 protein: CATSVVVGEDEKLFF; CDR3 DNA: TGTGCCACCAGTGTCGTTGTCGGGGAGGATGAAAAACTGTTTTTT
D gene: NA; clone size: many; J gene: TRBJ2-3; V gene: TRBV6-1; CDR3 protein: CASSETGRRGFRADTQYF; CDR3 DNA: TGTGCCAGCAGTGAAACGGGGAGAAGGGGCTTTAGGGCAGATACGCAGTATTTT
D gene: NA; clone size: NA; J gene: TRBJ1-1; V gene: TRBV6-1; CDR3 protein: CASSLIGGRGLSEAFF; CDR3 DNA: TGTGCCAGCAGTTTAATCGGGGGCAGGGGTTTATCTGAAGCTTTCTTT
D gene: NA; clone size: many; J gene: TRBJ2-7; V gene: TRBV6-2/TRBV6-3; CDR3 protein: CASSPLASEQYF; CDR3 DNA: TGTGCCAGCAGTCCTCTAGCTTCCGAGCAGTACTTC
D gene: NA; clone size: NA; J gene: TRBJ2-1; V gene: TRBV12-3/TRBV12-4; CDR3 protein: CASSLPAGQNYNEQFF; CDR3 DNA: TGTGCCAGCAGTCTTCCCGCGGGACAGAACTACAATGAGCAGTTCTTC